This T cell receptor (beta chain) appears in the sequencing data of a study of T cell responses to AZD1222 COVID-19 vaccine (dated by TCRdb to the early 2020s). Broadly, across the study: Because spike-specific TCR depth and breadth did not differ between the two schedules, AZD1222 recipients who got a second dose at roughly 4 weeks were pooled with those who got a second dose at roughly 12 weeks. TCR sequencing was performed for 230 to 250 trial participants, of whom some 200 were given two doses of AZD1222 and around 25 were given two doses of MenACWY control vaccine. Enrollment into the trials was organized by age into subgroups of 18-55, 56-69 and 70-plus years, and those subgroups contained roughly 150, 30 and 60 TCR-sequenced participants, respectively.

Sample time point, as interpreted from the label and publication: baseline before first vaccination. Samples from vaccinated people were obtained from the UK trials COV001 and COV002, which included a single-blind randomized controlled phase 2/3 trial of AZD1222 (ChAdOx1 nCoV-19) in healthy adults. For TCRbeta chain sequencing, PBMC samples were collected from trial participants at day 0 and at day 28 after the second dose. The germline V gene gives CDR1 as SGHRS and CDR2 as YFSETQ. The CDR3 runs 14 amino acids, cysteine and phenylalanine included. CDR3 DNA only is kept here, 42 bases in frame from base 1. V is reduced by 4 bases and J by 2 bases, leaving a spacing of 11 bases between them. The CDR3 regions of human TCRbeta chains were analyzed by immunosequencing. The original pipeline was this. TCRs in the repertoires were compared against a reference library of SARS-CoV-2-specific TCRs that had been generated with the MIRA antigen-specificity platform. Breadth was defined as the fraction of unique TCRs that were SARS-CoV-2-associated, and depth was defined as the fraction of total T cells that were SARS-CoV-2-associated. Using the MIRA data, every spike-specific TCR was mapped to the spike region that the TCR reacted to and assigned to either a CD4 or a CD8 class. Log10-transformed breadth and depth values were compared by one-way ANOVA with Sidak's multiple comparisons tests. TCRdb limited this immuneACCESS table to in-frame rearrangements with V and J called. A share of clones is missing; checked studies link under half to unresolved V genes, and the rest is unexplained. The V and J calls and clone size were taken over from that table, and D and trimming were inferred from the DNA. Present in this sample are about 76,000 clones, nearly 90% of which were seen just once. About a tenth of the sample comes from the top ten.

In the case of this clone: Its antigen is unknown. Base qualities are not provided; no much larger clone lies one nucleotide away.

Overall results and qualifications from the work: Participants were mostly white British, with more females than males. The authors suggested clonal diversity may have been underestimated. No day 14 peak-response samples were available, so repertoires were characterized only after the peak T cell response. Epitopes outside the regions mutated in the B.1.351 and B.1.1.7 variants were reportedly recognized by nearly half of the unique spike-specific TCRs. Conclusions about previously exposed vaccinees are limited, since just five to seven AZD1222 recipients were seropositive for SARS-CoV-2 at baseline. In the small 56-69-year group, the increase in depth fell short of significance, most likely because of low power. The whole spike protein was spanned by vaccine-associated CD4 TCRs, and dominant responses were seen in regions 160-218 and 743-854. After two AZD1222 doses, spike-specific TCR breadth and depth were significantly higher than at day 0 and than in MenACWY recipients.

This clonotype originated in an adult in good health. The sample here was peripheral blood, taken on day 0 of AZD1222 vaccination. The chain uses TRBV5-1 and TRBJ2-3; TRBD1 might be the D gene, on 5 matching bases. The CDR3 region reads CASSAQGYTDTQYF. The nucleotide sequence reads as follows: TGCGCCAGCAGCGCCCAGGGCTACACAGATACGCAGTATTTT.